Below are 27 T cell receptor beta chains sequenced from a single sample in a study of blood T cell repertoires in COVID-19. This table comes from immunoSEQ multiplex PCR, and its TCRdb copy is limited to in-frame clones, with some not included. The data contain about 200,000 clones, around 84% of them seen just once; the ten biggest clones take up approximately 6.1%. The sequenced sample consisted of peripheral blood. The origin of the receptors is a man at least 80 years old with acute or convalescent COVID-19.

The V call is TRBV7-9, the J call TRBJ1-2, with D possibly TRBD1 on 6 matching bases. Germline V gene data show CDR1 as SEHNR and CDR2 as FQNEAQ (reference sequence). Trimming removed 5 bases from V and 2 bases from J, with 15 bases in between. The CDR3 runs to 15 residues. CDR3 coding DNA: TGTGCCAGCAGCGCCACGAACAGGGAAAACTATGGCTACACCTTC. Translating it yields CASSATNRENYGYTF.

The V and J genes are TRBV30 and TRBJ2-2; D not certain. This CDR3 has 11 amino acids. V was pared by 0 bases and J by 7 bases, with 3 bases between. Germline V lookup: CDR1 GTSNPN, CDR2 SVGIG (reference sequence). Here the CDR3 reads CAWSVYGELFF. The CDR3 DNA reads as TGTGCCTGGAGTGTATACGGGGAGCTGTTTTTT. The whole variable domain, remainder taken from reference TRBV30 and TRBJ2-2, is SQTIHQWPATLVQPVGSPLSLECTVEGTSNPNLYWYRQAAGRGLQLLFYSVGIGQISSEVPQNLSASRPQDRQFILSSKKLLLSDSGFYLCAWSVYGELFFGEGSRLTVL.

The rearrangement links TRBV6-5 to TRBJ1-6; D gene uncertain. Trimming stripped 11 bases from V and 0 bases from J, with 8 bases between. The CDR3 totals 13 residues. The germline V gene has CDR1 MNHEY and CDR2 SVGAGI. CDR3 nucleotides: TGTGCCGTTTCGAGCTCCTATAATTCACCCCTCCACTTT. As protein: CAVSSSYNSPLHF.

This clone was detected only once. This rearrangement joins TRBV28 to TRBJ1-1, with TRBD1 identical over 9 bases. Germline trimming cut 6 bases from V and 4 bases from J; bases unmatched to any gene: 9. There are 15 residues in the CDR3. Germline V gene sequence: CDR1 MDHEN, CDR2 SYDVKM. The CDR3 sequence is CASSPDRGRGTEAFF. DNA for the CDR3: TGTGCCAGCAGCCCGGACAGGGGACGGGGCACTGAAGCTTTCTTT.

The genes are TRBV9 and TRBJ2-3; D is undetermined. The CDR3 loop spans 12 amino acids. Trimming took off 4 bases at V and 4 bases at J, with 7 bases between the two ends. Germline lookup yields CDR1 SGDLS and CDR2 YYNGEE. The CDR3 sequence: CASSTSADTQYF. The CDR3 DNA reads TGTGCCAGCAGCACCAGCGCAGATACGCAGTATTTT.

V gene TRBV10-1 combines with J gene TRBJ2-7, with TRBD2 matching over 8 bases. Trimming cost V 3 bases and J 2 bases; bases outside gene matches: 6. There are 15 residues in the CDR3. Germline V gene data show CDR1 as WNHNN and CDR2 as SYGVQD (reference sequence). The CDR3 spells CASSDGSGGTYEQYF. The CDR3 DNA is TGCGCCAGCAGTGATGGGTCGGGAGGGACCTACGAGCAGTACTTC.

V and J are TRBV28 and TRBJ1-5; no clear D gene. Germline V gene lookup returns CDR1 MDHEN and CDR2 SYDVKM. The V and J ends lost 1 base and 0 bases respectively, with 4 bases between them. The CDR3 length is 14 residues. For the CDR3, the DNA is TGTGCCAGCAGTTTATCTTTTAGCAATCAGCCCCAGCATTTT. Its protein is CASSLSFSNQPQHF.

The chain links TRBV5-1 to TRBJ2-7, with TRBD2 identical over 10 bases. This CDR3 comprises 15 residues. Germline V gene sequence: CDR1 SGHRS, CDR2 YFSETQ. V shed 0 bases and J 2 bases; nucleotides not matched to a gene: 2. The CDR3 DNA is TGCGCCAGCAGCTTGGACAGCGGGAGGGCCTACGAGCAGTACTTC. This encodes CASSLDSGRAYEQYF. Drawing the rest from reference TRBV5-1 and TRBJ2-7, the complete variable domain is KAGVTQTPRYLIKTRGQQVTLSCSPISGHRSVSWYQQTPGQGLQFLFEYFSETQRNKGNFPGRFSGRQFSNSRSEMNVSTLELGDSALYLCASSLDSGRAYEQYFGPGTRLTVT.

This chain connects TRBV5-1 to TRBJ2-7, with TRBD2 identical over 8 bases. CDR3 length equals 16 residues. Germline CDR1 SGHRS, CDR2 YFSETQ. The trim removed 0 bases at V and 2 bases at J, leaving 7 bases unmatched. The chain's CDR3 is CASSLAPAGVTYEQYF. The DNA for the CDR3 is TGCGCCAGCAGCTTGGCCCCAGCGGGAGTTACCTACGAGCAGTACTTC.

The chain recombines TRBV27 with TRBJ2-1; a possible D gene is TRBD2 (5 bases). Trimming removed 3 bases from V and 0 bases from J, with 12 bases in between. This CDR3 spans 16 amino acids. The germline CDR1 and CDR2 sequences are MNHEY and SMNVEV (reference sequence). The CDR3 is CASSLDFQSSYNEQFF. For the CDR3, the DNA is TGTGCCAGCAGTTTGGACTTCCAGAGCTCCTACAATGAGCAGTTCTTC.

CDR3 amino acids: CASRLAGGSEDTQYF. The CDR3 nucleotides read TGCGCCAGCAGACTAGCGGGAGGTAGTGAAGATACGCAGTATTTT. The V call is TRBV5-1, the J call TRBJ2-3, with 12 bases identical to TRBD2. Germline V CDR1 and CDR2: SGHRS, YFSETQ. V trimming: 5 bases; J trimming: 5 bases; junction bases outside the gene matches: 6. The CDR3 extends over 15 amino acids.

CDR3 loop: CASSLNREFGFF. The DNA of the CDR3 is TGTGCCAGCAGTTTAAACCGGGAGTTTGGGTTCTTC. The V call is TRBV28, the J call TRBJ2-1, with D tentatively TRBD2 (6 bases). Trimming left V 2 bases short and J 15 bases short, with 14 bases between. The CDR3 spans 12 residues. From germline, CDR1 is MDHEN and CDR2 SYDVKM.

The chain combines TRBV7-9 with TRBJ1-2; weak D call: TRBD1 (6 bases). The germline V and J ends were trimmed by 4 bases and 8 bases, with 20 bases remaining between them. The CDR3 contains 15 residues. The germline V gene has CDR1 SEHNR and CDR2 FQNEAQ (reference sequence). In nucleotides, the CDR3 is TGTGCCAGCAGCTGGTGGACAGCGACCGCGAGCGGCTACACCTTC. Its protein is CASSWWTATASGYTF.

This clone was recorded only once. This CDR3 is also generated by other DNA sequences in the sample. The rearrangement uses TRBV19 and TRBJ2-2; TRBD1 agrees at 9 bases. This CDR3 has 15 residues. V lost 3 bases, J lost 4 bases, and 3 bases stayed unmatched. Germline loops: CDR1 LNHDA, CDR2 SQIVND (reference sequence). CDR3 DNA: TGTGCCAGTAGTATTGGACAGGGGATCACCGGGGAGCTGTTTTTT. This codes for CASSIGQGITGELFF.

V gene TRBV5-1 combines with J gene TRBJ1-2; 7 bases line up with TRBD1. Trimming at V came to 0 bases and at J to 6 bases, leaving 11 bases not matched to a gene. Per germline, CDR1 SGHRS and CDR2 YFSETQ. The CDR3 runs to 16 residues. This CDR3 is CASSLGLVGGSDGYTF. For the CDR3, the DNA is TGCGCCAGCAGCTTGGGCCTAGTAGGGGGCAGCGATGGCTACACCTTC.

J is TRBJ2-2 and V is TRBV14, with D unresolved. The V and J ends lost 1 base and 0 bases respectively, with 6 bases between them. This CDR3 is built from 15 residues. Germline V gene sequence: CDR1 SGHDN, CDR2 FVKESK. CDR3: CASSQVRANTGELFF. The CDR3 coding sequence is TGTGCCAGCAGCCAAGTTCGAGCGAACACCGGGGAGCTGTTTTTT.

This chain joins TRBV27 and TRBJ2-7, with 10 bases aligning to TRBD1. The CDR3 sequence is 16 residues long. V shed 7 bases and J 5 bases; nucleotides not matched to a gene: 14. CDR1 is MNHEY, CDR2 SMNVEV, per germline (reference sequence). CDR3 sequence (DNA): TGTGCCAGCACCCTCGATGCCGGGACAGGGGTAAACGAGCAGTACTTC. Translated, it gives CASTLDAGTGVNEQYF.

The V gene is TRBV7-2, the J gene TRBJ2-1, with TRBD2 as a possible D gene (7 bases). The V gene lost 5 bases and the J gene lost 4 bases, with 18 bases spanning the gap. The germline CDR1 and CDR2 sequences are SGHTA and FQGNSA. The CDR3 loop spans 16 amino acids. As DNA, the CDR3 is TGTGCCAGCAGCACCCAATCCGGGGGGCGATACAATGAGCAGTTCTTC. Translating it yields CASSTQSGGRYNEQFF.

The genes are TRBV11-2 and TRBJ2-2; 7 nucleotides agree with TRBD1. The trim removed 6 bases at V and 3 bases at J, leaving 7 bases unmatched. The CDR3 sequence is 15 residues long. CDR1 is SGHAT and CDR2 is FQNNGV in the germline V gene. CDR3 in DNA: TGTGCCAGCAGTCGGGACAGCTACTACACCGGGGAGCTGTTTTTT. Translation: CASSRDSYYTGELFF.

This clone occurred once. The chain links TRBV12-5 to TRBJ1-5, with D unclear. This CDR3 contains 11 residues. V shed 6 bases and J shed 3 bases, with 3 bases lying between them. The germline gives CDR1 LGHNT, CDR2 FRNRAP. DNA for the CDR3: TGTGCTAGTGGCCACAATCAGCCCCAGCATTTT. Translating gives CASGHNQPQHF.

This chain uses TRBV5-6 with TRBJ1-4; TRBD1 might be the D (5 bases). V was trimmed by 0 bases and J by 6 bases, leaving 9 bases between them. Germline-derived CDR1 and CDR2 are SGHDT and YYEEEE. CDR3 length equals 14 residues. CDR3 amino acids: CASSLGGWDEKLFF. CDR3 coding DNA: TGTGCCAGCAGCTTGGGGGGCTGGGATGAAAAACTGTTTTTT.

This CDR3 reads CATSATPGTGGADTQYF. The CDR3 nucleotides read TGTGCCACCAGTGCCACTCCCGGGACAGGGGGCGCAGATACGCAGTATTTT. The chain joins TRBV24-1 to TRBJ2-3; the match to TRBD1 covers 12 bases. Germline CDR1 is KGHDR and CDR2 is SFDVKD. The V gene end was trimmed by 5 bases and the J gene end by 4 bases; junction bases not matched to a gene: 9. This CDR3 contains 17 residues.

The chain carries TRBV4-3 and TRBJ1-6, with no clear D. The CDR3 runs to 15 residues. Germline CDR1 reads LGHNA; CDR2 reads YSLEER. V lost 1 base to trimming and J lost 7 bases, with 11 bases between them. CDR3 protein: CASSQVRGRNSPLHF. The CDR3, as DNA: TGCGCCAGCAGCCAAGTTCGTGGGCGAAATTCACCCCTCCACTTT.

The gene calls are TRBV5-1 and TRBJ2-2; a possible D gene is TRBD1 (6 bases). Trimming stripped 0 bases from V and 3 bases from J, with 9 bases between. The germline V gene has CDR1 SGHRS and CDR2 YFSETQ. CDR3 length equals 15 residues. CDR3 DNA: TGCGCCAGCAGCTTGGGGGGGCGATACACCGGGGAGCTGTTTTTT. Its translation: CASSLGGRYTGELFF.

This clone occurred once. V gene TRBV11-2 combines with J gene TRBJ1-2; D gene uncertain. CDR1 is SGHAT, CDR2 FQNNGV, per germline. The length of the CDR3 is 12 residues. With 3 bases removed from V and 8 bases from J, the gap between germline ends came to 10 bases. The CDR3 loop reads CASSFWRVGYTF. CDR3 nucleotides: TGTGCCAGCAGCTTTTGGAGGGTCGGCTACACCTTC. Full variable domain (outside the CDR3, taken from reference TRBV11-2 and TRBJ1-2): EAGVAQSPRYKIIEKRQSVAFWCNPISGHATLYWYQQILGQGPKLLIQFQNNGVVDDSQLPKDRFSAERLKGVDSTLKIQPAKLEDSAVYLCASSFWRVGYTFGSGTRLTVV.

The rearrangement links TRBV21-1 to TRBJ2-7; the D segment call TRBD1 is taken from the table without a DNA check. TRBV21-1 is marked as a pseudogene. The CDR3 is 14 amino acids. Written as DNA, the CDR3 is TGTGCCAGCAGCAAAGGGTACAGGGAGTACGAGCAGTACGTC. Its translation: CASSKGYREYEQYV.

This chain links TRBV7-2 with TRBJ1-2; 10 bases are a match to TRBD1. The CDR3 totals 14 residues. Germline CDR1 is SGHTA and CDR2 is FQGNSA. Trimming removed 5 bases from V and 3 bases from J; junction bases left unmatched: 3. The chain's CDR3 is CASSAGTGDYGYTF. As DNA, the CDR3 is TGTGCCAGCAGCGCTGGGACAGGGGACTATGGCTACACCTTC.